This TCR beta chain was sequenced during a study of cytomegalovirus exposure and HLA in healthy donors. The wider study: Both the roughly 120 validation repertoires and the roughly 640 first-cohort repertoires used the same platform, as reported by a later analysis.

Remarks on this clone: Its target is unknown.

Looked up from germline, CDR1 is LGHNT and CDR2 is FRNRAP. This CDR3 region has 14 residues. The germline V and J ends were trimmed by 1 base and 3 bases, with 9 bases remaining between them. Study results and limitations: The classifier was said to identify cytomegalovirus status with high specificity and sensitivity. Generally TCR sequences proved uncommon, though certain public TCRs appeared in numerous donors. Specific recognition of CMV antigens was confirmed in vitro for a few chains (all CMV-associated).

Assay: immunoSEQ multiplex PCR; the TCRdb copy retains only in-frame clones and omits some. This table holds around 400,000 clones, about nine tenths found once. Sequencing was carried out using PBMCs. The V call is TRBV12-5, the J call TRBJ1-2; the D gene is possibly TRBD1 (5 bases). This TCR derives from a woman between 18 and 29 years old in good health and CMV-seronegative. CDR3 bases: TGTGCTAGTGGTTTGGGGCGGGGACACTATGGCTACACCTTC. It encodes CASGLGRGHYGYTF.